This T cell receptor beta chain was captured by sequencing in a study of blood T cell repertoires in COVID-19. Across the study: Researchers got acute and convalescent COVID-19 samples from the United States, Italy and Spain. T cells, B-cell-depleted T cells, or PBMCs provided the cDNA or gDNA that served as material.

In its sample, this clone was seen once. The assay was immunoSEQ multiplex PCR, and TCRdb's table has in-frame clones only and misses some. Seen here are some 90,000 clones, 70% to 85% observed once, and the top ten hold about 26%. The ends were cut back, 0 bases at V and 5 bases at J, with 9 bases in the middle. CDR3 size: 14 residues. Germline loops: CDR1 SGHRS, CDR2 YFSETQ. This TCR was recovered from a woman aged 55-70 years in a cohort sampled during active or convalescent COVID-19. The sequenced sample was peripheral blood. The chain links TRBV5-1 to TRBJ2-1; the D is unclear. The chain's CDR3 is CASSLAIINNEQFF. The DNA of the CDR3 is TGCGCCAGCAGCTTGGCTATAATCAACAATGAGCAGTTCTTC.